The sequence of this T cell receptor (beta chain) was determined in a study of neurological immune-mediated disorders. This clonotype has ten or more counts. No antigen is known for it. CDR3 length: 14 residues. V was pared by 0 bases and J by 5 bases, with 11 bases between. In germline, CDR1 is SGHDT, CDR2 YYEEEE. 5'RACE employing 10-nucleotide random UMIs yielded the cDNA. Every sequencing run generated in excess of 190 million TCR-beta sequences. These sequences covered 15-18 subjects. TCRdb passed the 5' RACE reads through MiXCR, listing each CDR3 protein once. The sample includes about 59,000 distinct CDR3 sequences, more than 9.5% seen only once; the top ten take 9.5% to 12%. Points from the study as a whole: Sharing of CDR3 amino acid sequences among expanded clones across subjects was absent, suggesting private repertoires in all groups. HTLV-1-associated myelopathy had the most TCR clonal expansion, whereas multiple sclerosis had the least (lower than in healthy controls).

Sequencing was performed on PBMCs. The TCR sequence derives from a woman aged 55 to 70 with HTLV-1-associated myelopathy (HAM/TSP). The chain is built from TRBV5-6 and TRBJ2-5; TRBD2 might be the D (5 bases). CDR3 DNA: TGTGCCAGCAGCTTGGGTGGAAGGGAGGAGACCCAGTACTTC. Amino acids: CASSLGGREETQYF.